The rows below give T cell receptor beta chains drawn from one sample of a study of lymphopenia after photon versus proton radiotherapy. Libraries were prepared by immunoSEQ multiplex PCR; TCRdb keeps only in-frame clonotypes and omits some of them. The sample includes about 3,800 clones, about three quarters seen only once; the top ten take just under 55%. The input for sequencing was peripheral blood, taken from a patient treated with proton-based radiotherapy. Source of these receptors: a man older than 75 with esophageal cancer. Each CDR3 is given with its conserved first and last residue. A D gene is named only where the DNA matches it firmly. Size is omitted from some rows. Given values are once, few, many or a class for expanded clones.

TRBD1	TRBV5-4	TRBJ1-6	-	CASSGRDRVVSPLHF	TGTGCCAGCAGCGGCCGGGACAGGGTCGTTTCACCCCTCCACTTT
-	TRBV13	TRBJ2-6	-	CASRRRGGSSGANVLTF	TGTGCCAGCAGACGCCGTGGAGGGAGCTCTGGGGCCAACGTCCTGACTTTC
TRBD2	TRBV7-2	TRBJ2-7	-	CASSRTSGVPYEQYF	TGTGCCAGCAGCAGAACTAGCGGGGTCCCCTACGAGCAGTACTTC
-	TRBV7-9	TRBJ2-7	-	CASSLGPSYEQYF	TGTGCCAGCAGCTTAGGACCTTCCTACGAGCAGTACTTC
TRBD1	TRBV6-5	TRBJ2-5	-	CASTSDRAKTQYF	TGTGCCAGCACCTCGGACAGGGCCAAGACCCAGTACTTC
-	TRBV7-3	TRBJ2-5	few	CASRLPGSQLGETQYF	TGTGCCAGCAGATTACCGGGCTCACAACTCGGGGAGACCCAGTACTTC
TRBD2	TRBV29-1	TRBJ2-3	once	CSVDSSGSTDTQYF	TGCAGCGTTGATTCTAGCGGGAGTACAGATACGCAGTATTTT
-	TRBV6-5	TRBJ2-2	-	CASSSDSLTGELFF	TGTGCCAGCAGTTCGGACAGCCTCACCGGGGAGCTGTTTTTT
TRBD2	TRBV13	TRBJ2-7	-	CASSSTGTSGRGLGQYF	TGTGCCAGCAGCTCTACTGGGACTAGCGGGAGAGGGTTGGGGCAGTACTTC
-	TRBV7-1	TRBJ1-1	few	CASSLDLTGNTEAFF	TGTGCCAGCAGCTTAGATTTAACAGGGAACACTGAAGCTTTCTTT
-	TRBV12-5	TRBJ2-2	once	CASGLPQDSRRAGELFF	TGTGCTAGTGGTTTGCCTCAGGACAGCCGGAGGGCCGGGGAGCTGTTTTTT
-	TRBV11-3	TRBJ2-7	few	CASNRRQAPYEQYF	TGTGCCAGCAATCGTAGACAGGCCCCCTACGAGCAGTACTTC
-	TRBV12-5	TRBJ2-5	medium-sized	CASGLSTLAETQYF	TGTGCTAGTGGTTTGTCAACACTTGCGGAGACCCAGTACTTC
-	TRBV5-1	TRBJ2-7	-	CASSLGEEGSEQYF	TGCGCCAGCAGCTTGGGAGAGGAGGGGTCCGAGCAGTACTTC
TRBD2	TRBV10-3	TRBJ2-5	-	CATRRSGGQETQYF	TGTGCCACACGAAGGAGCGGGGGGCAAGAGACCCAGTACTTC
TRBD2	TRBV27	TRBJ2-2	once	CASSSSAGPNTGELFF	TGTGCCAGCAGTTCATCAGCGGGGCCGAACACCGGGGAGCTGTTTTTT
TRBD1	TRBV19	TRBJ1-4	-	CASSIAQGANEKLFF	TGTGCCAGTAGTATCGCACAGGGGGCGAATGAAAAACTGTTTTTT
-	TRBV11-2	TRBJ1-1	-	CASRLGVGRTAFF	TGTGCCAGCAGGTTAGGGGTGGGCAGAACCGCTTTCTTT
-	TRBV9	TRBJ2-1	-	CASSSVDYAYNEQFF	TGTGCCAGCAGCTCAGTAGACTATGCGTACAATGAGCAGTTCTTC
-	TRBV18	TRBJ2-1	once	CASSPPDSGADEQFF	TGTGCCAGCTCACCACCTGATTCGGGGGCGGATGAGCAGTTCTTC
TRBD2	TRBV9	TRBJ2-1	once	CASSFRGTSLGTNNEQFF	TGTGCCAGCAGCTTTAGAGGGACTAGCCTCGGAACAAACAATGAGCAGTTCTTC
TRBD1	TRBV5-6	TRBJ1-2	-	CASIVTIGQGYGYTF	TGTGCCAGCATTGTGACTATAGGACAGGGCTATGGCTACACCTTC
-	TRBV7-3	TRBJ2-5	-	CASSPRTRQETQYF	TGTGCCAGCAGCCCCCGGACTCGCCAAGAGACCCAGTACTTC
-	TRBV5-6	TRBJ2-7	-	CASKPQGIFNTSSYEQYF	TGTGCCAGCAAACCCCAGGGGATATTTAATACTTCCTCCTACGAGCAGTACTTC
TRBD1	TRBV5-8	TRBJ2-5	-	CASSLDGTGPETQYF	TGTGCCAGCAGCTTGGATGGGACAGGGCCAGAGACCCAGTACTTC
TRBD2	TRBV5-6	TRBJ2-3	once	CASSLGAGGSTDTQYF	TGTGCCAGCAGCTTGGGAGCGGGGGGGAGCACAGATACGCAGTATTTT
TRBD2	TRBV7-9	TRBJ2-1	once	CASSSPGESGGTYNEQFF	TGTGCCAGCAGCTCCCCGGGGGAGAGCGGGGGGACCTACAATGAGCAGTTCTTC
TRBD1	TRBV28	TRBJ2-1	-	CASSTTPGQENNEQFF	TGTGCCAGCAGTACGACACCGGGACAGGAAAATAATGAGCAGTTCTTC
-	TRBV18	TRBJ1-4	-	CASSPRGINEKLFF	TGTGCCAGCTCACCGCGGGGGATTAATGAAAAACTGTTTTTT